This is a list of T cell receptor beta chains from one sample in a study of T-cell reconstitution after alpha-beta-depleted transplantation in children. TCRdb fed the PCR reads into MiXCR, producing one record per CDR3 protein. Of about 150,000 distinct CDR3 sequences in the sample, around 8.5% were seen once. Specimen: PBMCs, mostly from graft donor cells, collected 180 days after TCRalphabeta/CD19-depleted stem cell transplant. Receptors originate from a female patient under 10 years old who had a stem cell transplant for congenital amegakaryocytic thrombocytopenia, so the T cells may come from the graft donor. The CDR3 runs from the conserved cysteine through the conserved F or W. D genes are given only for firm matches. Some rows have no size entry. The others give once, few or many, or a class for an expanded clone.

DNA: TGTGCCAGCAGCTTGTTTGCCTTTAAGAACACTGAAGCTTTCTTT
CDR3: CASSLFAFKNTEAFF
J: TRBJ1-1
length: 15
D: -
V: TRBV5-6
size: -

DNA: TGTGCCAGCACCCGGACAGGGGGCAGCTATGGCTACACCTTC
CDR3: CASTRTGGSYGYTF
J: TRBJ1-2
length: 14
D: TRBD1
V: TRBV28
size: many

DNA: TGTGCCAGCAGCCGAATAACGGGGGAGCTGTTTTTT
CDR3: CASSRITGELFF
J: TRBJ2-2
length: 12
D: -
V: TRBV7-9
size: few

DNA: TGTGCCAGCTCACGGTTGGTGAAGTTCACCGGGGAGCTGTTTTTT
CDR3: CASSRLVKFTGELFF
J: TRBJ2-2
length: 15
D: -
V: TRBV18
size: -

DNA: TGCGCCAGCACGGTCGAAGCCCTGGCGGCGGGAAACACCATATATTTT
CDR3: CASTVEALAAGNTIYF
J: TRBJ1-3
length: 16
D: -
V: TRBV5-1
size: few

DNA: TGCAGTGGTATTAGCGGGAGGGACGAGACCCAGTACTTC
CDR3: CSGISGRDETQYF
J: TRBJ2-5
length: 13
D: TRBD2
V: TRBV20-1
size: many

DNA: TGCGCCAGCAGCTTGGCTTGGTTTGGGCCCGGTCACAATGAGCAGTTCTTC
CDR3: CASSLAWFGPGHNEQFF
J: TRBJ2-1
length: 17
D: -
V: TRBV5-1
size: -

DNA: TGTGCCAGCACACAGACTAGCGGTTCCTTCTACGAGCAGTACTTC
CDR3: CASTQTSGSFYEQYF
J: TRBJ2-7
length: 15
D: TRBD2
V: TRBV18
size: many

DNA: TGTGCCAGCACCTCGGGTCCGTGGGACACCGGGGAGCTGTTTTTT
CDR3: CASTSGPWDTGELFF
J: TRBJ2-2
length: 15
D: -
V: TRBV12-3/TRBV12-4
size: many

DNA: TGTGCCAGCAGCACGGGACCCGATGAGCAGTTCTTC
CDR3: CASSTGPDEQFF
J: TRBJ2-1
length: 12
D: -
V: TRBV14
size: many

DNA: TGTGCCAGCACCCAGGGGGGTACGCAGTATTTT
CDR3: CASTQGGTQYF
J: TRBJ2-3
length: 11
D: -
V: TRBV6-6
size: -

DNA: TGTGCCAGCAGCCAAGCTGGGGGGCCCCAGCATTTT
CDR3: CASSQAGGPQHF
J: TRBJ1-5
length: 12
D: -
V: TRBV3-1
size: few

DNA: TGTGCCAGCAGACGGACAGAGTCTGGAAACACCATATATTTT
CDR3: CASRRTESGNTIYF
J: TRBJ1-3
length: 14
D: -
V: TRBV12-3/TRBV12-4
size: many

DNA: TGTGCCAGCAGCCTTGCACTTAGCCTGGAGACCCAGTACTTC
CDR3: CASSLALSLETQYF
J: TRBJ2-5
length: 14
D: -
V: TRBV7-6
size: many

DNA: TGCAGTGCCCCGAAGGGAGGCGGGACCAAAAACATTCAGTACTTC
CDR3: CSAPKGGGTKNIQYF
J: TRBJ2-4
length: 15
D: -
V: TRBV20-1
size: many

DNA: TGCAGTGCTAGGGCGACAGAGCATTACACCTACGAGCAGTACTTC
CDR3: CSARATEHYTYEQYF
J: TRBJ2-7
length: 15
D: -
V: TRBV20-1
size: many

DNA: TGCGCCAGCAGCGACGGACGAATGAGTTCTAGCACAGATACGCAGTATTTT
CDR3: CASSDGRMSSSTDTQYF
J: TRBJ2-3
length: 17
D: -
V: TRBV5-1
size: many

DNA: TGTGCCAGCAGGGTGCTAGCCGGTGAGCAGTTCTTC
CDR3: CASRVLAGEQFF
J: TRBJ2-1
length: 12
D: -
V: TRBV27
size: many

DNA: TGTGCCAGCAGTTTGGGCAGCACAGATACGCAGTATTTT
CDR3: CASSLGSTDTQYF
J: TRBJ2-3
length: 13
D: -
V: TRBV12-3/TRBV12-4
size: many

DNA: TGTGCCAGCAGTCCCTGGGTCCCATACTCTAGCACAGATACGCAGTATTTT
CDR3: CASSPWVPYSSTDTQYF
J: TRBJ2-3
length: 17
D: -
V: TRBV27
size: many

DNA: TGTGCCACGACCGCCGGCGGGGGGTACTTTCCCCGGGAGACCCAGTACTTC
CDR3: CATTAGGGYFPRETQYF
J: TRBJ2-5
length: 17
D: TRBD2
V: TRBV7-8
size: few

DNA: TGCGCCAGCAGCCAAGAGGGTGGGGGACAGGGTGATTCACCCCTCCACTTT
CDR3: CASSQEGGGQGDSPLHF
J: TRBJ1-6
length: 17
D: TRBD1
V: TRBV4-1
size: many

DNA: TGTGCCTGGGCTGGGGGGTCTGCGTCTAGCACAGATACGCAGTATTTT
CDR3: CAWAGGSASSTDTQYF
J: TRBJ2-3
length: 16
D: -
V: TRBV30
size: few

DNA: TGTGCCAGCAGCTTAGCGGGGCTAGAGACCCAGTACTTC
CDR3: CASSLAGLETQYF
J: TRBJ2-5
length: 13
D: -
V: TRBV7-2
size: many

DNA: TGCAGCGTTGCGGAAGGGCCCAGCAATCAGCCCCAGCATTTT
CDR3: CSVAEGPSNQPQHF
J: TRBJ1-5
length: 14
D: -
V: TRBV29-1
size: -

DNA: TGTGCCAGCAGCAACTTACTAGGCAATGAGCAGTTCTTC
CDR3: CASSNLLGNEQFF
J: TRBJ2-1
length: 13
D: -
V: TRBV9
size: many

DNA: TGCGCCAGCAGCCAGATTCCCACGAAGAACACCGGGGAGCTGTTTTTT
CDR3: CASSQIPTKNTGELFF
J: TRBJ2-2
length: 16
D: -
V: TRBV4-1
size: -

DNA: TGTGCCAGCAGCCGCGAACTAGCGGGGCCTTATGAGCAGTACTTC
CDR3: CASSRELAGPYEQYF
J: TRBJ2-7
length: 15
D: TRBD2
V: TRBV4-2
size: many

DNA: TGTGCCAGCAGCTTATTTGTTTCCGAGCAGTACTTC
CDR3: CASSLFVSEQYF
J: TRBJ2-7
length: 12
D: -
V: TRBV7-9
size: many

DNA: TGTGCCAGCAGATCTCGACAGGGGGGGACTGAAGCTTTCTTT
CDR3: CASRSRQGGTEAFF
J: TRBJ1-1
length: 14
D: TRBD1
V: TRBV7-9
size: -

DNA: TGTGCCAGCAGCTTCCATAGGACCCAGTACTTC
CDR3: CASSFHRTQYF
J: TRBJ2-5
length: 11
D: -
V: TRBV11-1
size: -

DNA: TGTGCCAGCAGTGAAGCGCTTTGGTCTCAGGAGCAGTTCTTC
CDR3: CASSEALWSQEQFF
J: TRBJ2-1
length: 14
D: -
V: TRBV2
size: many

DNA: TGTGCCAGCAGTCTCAGGGACAGACCCCAAGAGACCCAGTACTTC
CDR3: CASSLRDRPQETQYF
J: TRBJ2-5
length: 15
D: TRBD1
V: TRBV28
size: many

DNA: TGTGCCAGCAGTTTCAGGGGGCTCGGGTATGGCTACACCTTC
CDR3: CASSFRGLGYGYTF
J: TRBJ1-2
length: 14
D: TRBD1
V: TRBV12-3/TRBV12-4
size: many

DNA: TGCGCCAGCAGCGTGGCCCCCGTGACAGCCACAGATACGCAGTATTTT
CDR3: CASSVAPVTATDTQYF
J: TRBJ2-3
length: 16
D: -
V: TRBV5-1
size: -

DNA: TGCGCCAGCAGCCCGCAGCGCGAACTAACCTACAATGAGCAGTTCTTC
CDR3: CASSPQRELTYNEQFF
J: TRBJ2-1
length: 16
D: -
V: TRBV4-3
size: many

DNA: TGTGCCAGCAGCCAGGGACAGGTGACAGATACGCAGTATTTT
CDR3: CASSQGQVTDTQYF
J: TRBJ2-3
length: 14
D: TRBD1
V: TRBV3-1
size: -

DNA: TGCGCCAGCAGCTCAAACCCGGGGACGGTGAACACTGAAGCTTTCTTT
CDR3: CASSSNPGTVNTEAFF
J: TRBJ1-1
length: 16
D: -
V: TRBV5-1
size: few

DNA: TGCAGCGTTGCTGGAAACAGAAGGAGTGCTAACTATGGCTACACCTTC
CDR3: CSVAGNRRSANYGYTF
J: TRBJ1-2
length: 16
D: -
V: TRBV29-1
size: -

DNA: TGCAGTGCTAGAGATCGGAAGGGATCTGCTTCGGGAGATACGCAGTATTTT
CDR3: CSARDRKGSASGDTQYF
J: TRBJ2-3
length: 17
D: -
V: TRBV20-1
size: many

DNA: TGCAGCGTTGGGGGCCTAGAGCGGGGGGGGAAAAACATTCAGTACTTC
CDR3: CSVGGLERGGKNIQYF
J: TRBJ2-4
length: 16
D: TRBD2
V: TRBV29-1
size: few

DNA: TGCGCCAGCAGATTGGCAGTCACTAATTCACCCCTCCACTTT
CDR3: CASRLAVTNSPLHF
J: TRBJ1-6
length: 14
D: -
V: TRBV5-1
size: many

DNA: TGTGCCAGCAGTCACTATGATAAAAAAGATACGCAGTATTTT
CDR3: CASSHYDKKDTQYF
J: TRBJ2-3
length: 14
D: -
V: TRBV28
size: many

DNA: TGCGCCAGCAGCTTCCAGCGGGGGGGCGTCCATAATGAGCAGTTCTTC
CDR3: CASSFQRGGVHNEQFF
J: TRBJ2-1
length: 16
D: TRBD2
V: TRBV5-1
size: many

DNA: TGTGCCAGCAGTTTTGTTAGCGGGAGGTCGGAGCTGTTTTTT
CDR3: CASSFVSGRSELFF
J: TRBJ2-2
length: 14
D: TRBD2
V: TRBV28
size: many

DNA: TGTGCCAGCAGTTTTTGTCAGGGGGATTGTATCACTGAAGCTTTCTTT
CDR3: CASSFCQGDCITEAFF
J: TRBJ1-1
length: 16
D: TRBD1
V: TRBV12-3/TRBV12-4
size: many

DNA: TGCGCCAGCAGCCAAGAAAAGCTGGTGGGAGTGGGAGATACGCAGTATTTT
CDR3: CASSQEKLVGVGDTQYF
J: TRBJ2-3
length: 17
D: -
V: TRBV4-3
size: -